A single TCR beta chain is shown here with its context. V was pared by 1 base and J by 4 bases, with 10 bases between. Germline CDR1 reads SEHNR; CDR2 reads FQNEAQ (reference sequence). The length of the CDR3 is 14 residues. The sample belongs to a study of T cell repertoires and Cas9 in healthy adults. Across the whole study: CD4 and CD8 compartments: SpCas9-reactive T cells profiled for potency, cytotoxicity, lineage.

Assay used: immunoSEQ multiplex PCR; TCRdb lists only in-frame clones, some missing. The data hold about 22,000 clones, with under 95% observed a single time. This receptor was obtained from a human donor in good health. Sequences were obtained from CD4+ effector T cells (CD127+, CD25-, CD137-, CD154-) from PBMCs; culture status not recorded. This chain joins TRBV7-9 and TRBJ1-1; D is undetermined. CDR3 protein: CASSLERVSTEAFF. The CDR3 DNA follows: TGTGCCAGCAGCTTAGAGCGGGTTAGCACTGAAGCTTTCTTT.